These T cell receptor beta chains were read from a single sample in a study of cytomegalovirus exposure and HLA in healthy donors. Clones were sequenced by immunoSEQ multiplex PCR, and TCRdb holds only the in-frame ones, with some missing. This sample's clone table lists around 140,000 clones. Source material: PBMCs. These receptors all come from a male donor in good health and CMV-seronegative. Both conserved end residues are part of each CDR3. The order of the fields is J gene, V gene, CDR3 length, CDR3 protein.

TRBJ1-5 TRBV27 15 CASSFLGGENQPQHF
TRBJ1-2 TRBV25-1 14 CASSPWAGMHGYTF
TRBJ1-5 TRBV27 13 CASSLSFFQPQHF
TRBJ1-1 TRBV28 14 CASSAPGQGSEAFF
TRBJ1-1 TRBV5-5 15 CASSLGAGYGTEAFF
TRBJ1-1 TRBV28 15 CASRSRQGAGTEAFF
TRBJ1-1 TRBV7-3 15 CASSLSVGARAEAFF
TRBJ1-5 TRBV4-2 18 CASSRLGQGSPVGQPQHF
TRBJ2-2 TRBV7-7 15 CASSRQGANTGELFF
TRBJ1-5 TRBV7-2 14 CASSVTGGGQPQHF
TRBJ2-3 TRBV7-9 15 CASSLRGQGADTQYF
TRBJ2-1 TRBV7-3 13 CASSLTRNNEQFF
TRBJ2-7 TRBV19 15 CASSIDPDRPYEQYF
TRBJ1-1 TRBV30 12 CAWNGLNTEAFF
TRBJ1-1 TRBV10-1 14 CASSTGQGNTEAFF
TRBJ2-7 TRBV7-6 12 CASSLGDNEQYF
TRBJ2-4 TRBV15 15 CATSVWEGVKNIQYF
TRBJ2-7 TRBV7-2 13 CASSSSGSPEQYF
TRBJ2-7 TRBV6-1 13 CASRETLGNEQYF
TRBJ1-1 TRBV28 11 CASRLSTEAFF
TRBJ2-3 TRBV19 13 CASSITGTDTQYF
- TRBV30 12 CASRTGAYEQYF
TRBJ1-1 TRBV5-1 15 CASRLSGEMNTEAFF
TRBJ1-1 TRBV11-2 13 CASSSGTRGEAFF
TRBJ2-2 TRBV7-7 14 CASSLTGAGRELFF
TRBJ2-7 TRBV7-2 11 CASSLSYEQYF
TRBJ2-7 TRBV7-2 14 CASSSGQGAYEQYF
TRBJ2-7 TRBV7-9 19 CASSFGRDRGLRGVIEQYF
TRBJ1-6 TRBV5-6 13 CASSPGLDSPLHF
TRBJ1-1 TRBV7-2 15 CASSPQDRMNTEAFF
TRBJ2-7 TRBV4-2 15 CASSPGTGTSYEQYF
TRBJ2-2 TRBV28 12 CASVRGDGELFF
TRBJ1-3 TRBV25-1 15 CASREEGFWGNTIYF
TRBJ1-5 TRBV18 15 CASSLSGHGNQPQHF
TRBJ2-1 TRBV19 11 CASSQREEQFF
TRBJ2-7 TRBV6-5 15 CASSTLQGHAYEQYF
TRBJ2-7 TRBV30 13 CAWSEGLGGKQYF
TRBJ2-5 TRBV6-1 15 CASRREPGTQETQYF
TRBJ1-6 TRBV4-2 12 CASSQDTTPLHF
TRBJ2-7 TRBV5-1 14 CASSLEGTGVEQYF
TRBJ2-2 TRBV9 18 CASSVATGTAANTGELFF
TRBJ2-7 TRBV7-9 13 CASSSRGSYEQYF
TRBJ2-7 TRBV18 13 CASSPSGENEQYF
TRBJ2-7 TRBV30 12 CACGTGGNEQYF
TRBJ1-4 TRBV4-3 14 CASSQTGAGEKLFF
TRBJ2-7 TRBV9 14 CASSVGSSSYEQYF
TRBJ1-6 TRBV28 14 CASTRGQINSPLHF
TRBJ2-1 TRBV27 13 CASSLPSGNEQFF
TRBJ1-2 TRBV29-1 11 CAAGGTYGYTF
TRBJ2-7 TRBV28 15 CASSWAGTLDYEQYF
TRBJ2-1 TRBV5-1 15 CASSPQRTGFNEQFF
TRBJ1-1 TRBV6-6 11 CASSLSAEAFF
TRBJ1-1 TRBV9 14 CASSVYSGNTEAFF
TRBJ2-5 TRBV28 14 CASSLGHREETQYF
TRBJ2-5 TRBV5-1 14 CASSFSAGQETQYF